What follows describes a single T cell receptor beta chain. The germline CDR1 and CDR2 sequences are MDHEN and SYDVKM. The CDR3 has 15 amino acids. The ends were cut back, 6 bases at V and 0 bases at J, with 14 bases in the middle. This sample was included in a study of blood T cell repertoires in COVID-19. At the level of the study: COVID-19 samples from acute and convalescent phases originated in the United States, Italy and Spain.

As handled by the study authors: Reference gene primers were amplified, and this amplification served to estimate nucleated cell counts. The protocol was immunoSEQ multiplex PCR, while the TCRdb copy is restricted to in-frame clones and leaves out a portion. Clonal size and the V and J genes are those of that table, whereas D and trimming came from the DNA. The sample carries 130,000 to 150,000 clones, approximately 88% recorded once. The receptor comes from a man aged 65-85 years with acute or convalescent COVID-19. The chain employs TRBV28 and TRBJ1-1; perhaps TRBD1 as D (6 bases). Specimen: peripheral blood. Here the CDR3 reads CASSLPRTVNTEAFF. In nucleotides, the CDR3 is TGTGCCAGCAGCCTGCCCCGGACAGTGAACACTGAAGCTTTCTTT.